The 8 T cell receptor beta chains below all came from one sample that was sequenced in a study of shared clonotypes between healthy human individuals. The table came from immunoSEQ multiplex PCR; TCRdb's copy has only in-frame clones and leaves some out. In the table there are about half a million clones, 75% to 80% of which are singletons. The specimen sequenced was PBMCs. These receptors were obtained from a woman between 40 and 50 years old in good health. Some clones in this sample may be carry-over from other donors' samples.

The CDR3 is CAWSVDELFYGYTF. Written as DNA, the CDR3 is TGTGCCTGGAGTGTGGATGAACTCTTCTATGGCTACACCTTC. V is TRBV30 and J is TRBJ1-2; D gene ambiguous. The V gene's germline CDR1 is GTSNPN and CDR2 SVGIG (reference sequence). V lost 0 bases to trimming and J lost 4 bases, with 12 bases between them. There are 14 residues in the CDR3.

This clone was detected once. The chain combines TRBV29-1 with TRBJ1-1, with D uncertain. The CDR3 length is 15 residues. From germline, CDR1 is SQVTM and CDR2 ANQGSEA. V dropped 6 bases and J dropped 5 bases, with 22 bases sitting between them. The CDR3 bases are TGCAGCGTCTCAAATGGACGGACGGGAGGGACTGAAGCTTTCTTT. Amino acid sequence: CSVSNGRTGGTEAFF.

Concerning this clone itself: A much larger clone lies one base from this, so it may be a read error. The identical CDR3 is also encoded by other nucleotide sequences in the sample. J is TRBJ1-1 and V is TRBV5-1, with unresolved D. This CDR3 is 14 amino acids long. The germline CDR1 and CDR2 sequences are SGHRS and YFSETQ. CDR3 region: CASSLVHGNTEAFF. CDR3 sequence (DNA): TGCGCCAGCAGCTTGGTCCACGGGAACACCGAAGCTTTCTTT.

This chain connects TRBV11-2 to TRBJ2-1; D is perhaps TRBD2 (6 bases). V dropped 5 bases and J dropped 1 base, with 12 bases sitting between them. CDR1 SGHAT and CDR2 FQNNGV come from the germline V gene. This CDR3 comprises 15 residues. The CDR3 DNA sequence: TGTGCCAGCAGCACCGGGACTCAATCCTACAATGAGCAGTTCTTC. Protein product: CASSTGTQSYNEQFF. The full variable domain, completed using reference TRBV11-2 and TRBJ2-1, is EAGVAQSPRYKIIEKRQSVAFWCNPISGHATLYWYQQILGQGPKLLIQFQNNGVVDDSQLPKDRFSAERLKGVDSTLKIQPAKLEDSAVYLCASSTGTQSYNEQFFGPGTRLTVL.

The V gene is TRBV7-2, the J gene TRBJ2-7; TRBD1 is a possible D gene (6 bases). V shed 1 base and J shed 3 bases, with 16 bases lying between them. The CDR3 is 16 amino acids. CDR1 is SGHTA, CDR2 FQGNSA, per germline. The CDR3 loop is CASSLEGRQGYYEQYF. DNA of the CDR3: TGTGCCAGCAGCTTAGAGGGACGCCAGGGGTACTACGAGCAGTACTTC.

Worth noting for this clone: Other DNA variants within this sample encode the same CDR3. V is TRBV5-1 and J is TRBJ1-1, with D maybe TRBD1 (6 bases). Trimming stripped 1 base from V and 1 base from J, with 8 bases between. The CDR3 spans 14 residues. Germline loops: CDR1 SGHRS, CDR2 YFSETQ. In DNA form, the CDR3 reads TGCGCCAGCAGCTTGTTACAGGGGAACACTGAAGCTTTCTTT. Translating it yields CASSLLQGNTEAFF.

This chain uses TRBV11-2 with TRBJ1-4; D possibly corresponds to TRBD1 (6 bases). Trimming removed 5 bases at V and 8 bases at J, with 15 bases between. Germline values: CDR1 SGHAT, CDR2 FQNNGV. This CDR3 contains 14 residues. The CDR3 sequence is CASSPTGGSEKLFF. The CDR3 coding sequence is TGTGCCAGCAGCCCGACAGGAGGGTCAGAAAAACTGTTTTTT. Looking up the rest from reference TRBV11-2 and TRBJ1-4 gives the full variable domain: EAGVAQSPRYKIIEKRQSVAFWCNPISGHATLYWYQQILGQGPKLLIQFQNNGVVDDSQLPKDRFSAERLKGVDSTLKIQPAKLEDSAVYLCASSPTGGSEKLFFGSGTQLSVL.

CDR3 nucleotide sequence: TGTGCCAGTAGCACTCACAGGGGACCCTACGAGCAGTACTTC. It translates to CASSTHRGPYEQYF. The chain has TRBV19 and TRBJ2-7; 7 bases match TRBD1. The CDR3 totals 14 residues. Unmatched junction bases numbered 7, after V lost 6 bases and J lost 2 bases. Germline V CDR1 and CDR2: LNHDA, SQIVND (reference sequence).